Shown below are 2 T cell receptor beta chains from a single sample sequenced in a study of sequential checkpoint blockade in melanoma (dated by TCRdb to about 2019). The sample's treatment or condition label is to be understood as: randomized to nivolumab then ipilimumab (arm A) or the reverse (arm B). To prepare the library, the immunoSEQ multiplex PCR assay was applied. What TCRdb holds here is the immuneACCESS table cut down to in-frame rearrangements. Part of the clones is not present; checked against another copy, under half of the missing clones reflect an unresolved V gene, and the others are unexplained. This sample has 8,500 to 13,000 clones in its table, and roughly two thirds of those were observed once. Roughly 31% of the sample belongs to the ten largest clones. This specimen was CD8+ T cells sorted from blood (inferred from file names), taken from a patient given nivolumab and ipilimumab in sequence. These receptors came from a human donor with melanoma.

This chain's CDR3 is CASRGEGISTNEKLFF. The DNA for the CDR3 is TGTGCCAGCAGAGGGGAAGGGATAAGTACTAATGAAAAACTGTTTTTT. The gene calls are TRBV2 and TRBJ1-4; maybe TRBD1 (5 bases). Trimming removed 6 bases from V and 2 bases from J, with 16 bases in between. The CDR3 length is 16 residues. CDR1 SNHLY and CDR2 FYNNEI come from the germline V gene.

The table lists this clone with a few counts. The chain is built from TRBV11-2 and TRBJ2-1; maybe TRBD2 (5 bases). Germline assignment: CDR1 SGHAT and CDR2 FQNNGV. The CDR3 extends over 14 amino acids. The germline V and J ends were trimmed by 1 base and 10 bases, with 14 bases remaining between them. This CDR3 reads CASSLVVSVLEQFF. CDR3 DNA: TGTGCCAGCAGCTTAGTTGTTAGCGTCTTGGAGCAGTTCTTC.